This note documents a single T cell receptor (beta chain) sequence. Its antigen is still unknown. Just one base apart from a much larger clone, this may be a read error. The sample belongs to a study of neurological immune-mediated disorders. The authors made cDNA by 5'RACE with 10-nucleotide random UMIs. TCRdb analysed the 5' RACE reads with MiXCR anew, one entry per CDR3 protein. The data contain some 66,000 distinct CDR3 sequences, under 3.5% of them singletons. There are 13 residues in the CDR3. Looked up from germline, CDR1 is SGHRS and CDR2 is YFSETQ. V was pared by 4 bases and J by 12 bases, with 7 bases of the junction left unmatched. Study outcomes and limitations: No clinical or MRI feature was associated with the multiple sclerosis repertoire cluster. Among 34 multiple sclerosis patients, 18 had repertoires that phylogenetic grouping placed in one related-CDR3 cluster, a possible signature.

The chain carries TRBV5-1 and TRBJ1-4; 9 bases agree with TRBD1. The sample consisted of PBMCs. This TCR was sampled from a man aged 35 to 55 with multiple sclerosis. In nucleotides, the CDR3 is TGCGCCAGCAGCGTGGGACAGGGCTGGGAACTGTTTTTT. Amino acids: CASSVGQGWELFF.